The source of this T cell receptor (beta chain) is a study of T cell responses to AZD1222 COVID-19 vaccine. Notes on the study in general: Clonal diversity was possibly underestimated, and white British individuals and females predominated among donors. Targeting of unmutated variant regions was reportedly seen in nearly half of spike-specific TCRs.

CDR3 length equals 12 residues. V was clipped by 1 base and J by 5 bases, with 5 bases between them. Germline-derived CDR1 and CDR2 are SNHLY and FYNNEI. To note about this clone: The antigen remains undetermined.

Repertoires were generated with immunoSEQ multiplex PCR, while TCRdb's copy carries only in-frame clones and drops some. The table shows about 94,000 clones, with over 75% occurring only once. The sequences come from peripheral blood, collected 28 days after the second AZD1222 dose. This receptor was taken from an adult who received the AZD1222 COVID-19 vaccine. This chain uses TRBV2 with TRBJ2-5; D is unresolved. This CDR3 is CASSEGGETQYF. The DNA for the CDR3 is TGTGCCAGCAGTGAAGGGGGTGAGACCCAGTACTTC.